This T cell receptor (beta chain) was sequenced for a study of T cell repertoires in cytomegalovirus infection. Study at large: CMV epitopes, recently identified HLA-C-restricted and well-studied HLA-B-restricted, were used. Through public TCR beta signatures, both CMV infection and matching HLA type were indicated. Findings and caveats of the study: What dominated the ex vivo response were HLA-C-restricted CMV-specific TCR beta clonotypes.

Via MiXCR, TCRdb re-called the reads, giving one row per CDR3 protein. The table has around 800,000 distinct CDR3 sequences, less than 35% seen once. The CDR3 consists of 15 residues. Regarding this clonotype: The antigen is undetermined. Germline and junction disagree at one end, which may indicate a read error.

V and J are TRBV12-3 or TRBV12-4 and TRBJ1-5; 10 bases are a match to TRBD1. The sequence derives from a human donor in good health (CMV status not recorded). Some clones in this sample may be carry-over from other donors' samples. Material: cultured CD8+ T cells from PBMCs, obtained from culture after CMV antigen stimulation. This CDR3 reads CAGSPGDRGDQPQHF. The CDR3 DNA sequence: TGTGCCGGCAGTCCGGGGGACAGGGGCGATCAGCCCCAGCATTTT.